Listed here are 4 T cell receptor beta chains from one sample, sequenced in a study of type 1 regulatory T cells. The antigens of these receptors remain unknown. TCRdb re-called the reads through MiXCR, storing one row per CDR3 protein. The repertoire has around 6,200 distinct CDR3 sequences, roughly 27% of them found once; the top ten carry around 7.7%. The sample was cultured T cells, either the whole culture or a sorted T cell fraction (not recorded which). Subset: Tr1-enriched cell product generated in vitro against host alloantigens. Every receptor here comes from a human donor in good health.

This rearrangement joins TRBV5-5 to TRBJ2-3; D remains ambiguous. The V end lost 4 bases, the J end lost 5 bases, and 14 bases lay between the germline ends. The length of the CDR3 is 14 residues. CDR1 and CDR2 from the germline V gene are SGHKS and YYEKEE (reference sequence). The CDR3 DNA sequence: TGTGCCAGCAGCCCGACTCGATGGGGAGATACGCAGTATTTT. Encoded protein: CASSPTRWGDTQYF.

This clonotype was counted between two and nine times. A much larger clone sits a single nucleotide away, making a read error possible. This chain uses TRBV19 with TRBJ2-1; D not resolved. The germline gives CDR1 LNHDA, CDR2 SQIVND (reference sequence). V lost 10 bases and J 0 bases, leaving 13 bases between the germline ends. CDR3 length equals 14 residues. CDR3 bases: TGTGCCACAAGTGCGGAAAGCTCCTACAATGAGCAGTTCTTC. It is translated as CATSAESSYNEQFF.

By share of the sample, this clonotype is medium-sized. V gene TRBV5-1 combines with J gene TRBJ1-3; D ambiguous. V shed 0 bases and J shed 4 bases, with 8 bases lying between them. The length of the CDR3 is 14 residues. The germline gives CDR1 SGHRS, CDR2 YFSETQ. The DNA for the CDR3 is TGCGCCAGCAGCTTGGTGGCCAGCGGAAACACCATATATTTT. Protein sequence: CASSLVASGNTIYF.

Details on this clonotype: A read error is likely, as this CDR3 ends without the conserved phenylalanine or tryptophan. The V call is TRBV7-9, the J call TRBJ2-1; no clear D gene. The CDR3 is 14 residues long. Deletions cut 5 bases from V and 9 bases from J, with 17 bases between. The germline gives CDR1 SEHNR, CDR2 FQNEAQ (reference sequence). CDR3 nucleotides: TGTGCCAGCAGCCTTGGAGAGATCGAAGGTGAGCAGTTCCTC. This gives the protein CASSLGEIEGEQFL.